The subject of this entry is one TCR beta chain. This specimen comes from a study of shared clonotypes between healthy human individuals. The authors split each subset's genomic DNA evenly across several immunoSEQ plates. Profiled with immunoSEQ multiplex PCR; TCRdb holds only in-frame clones, not every one. This sample yields more than 400,000 clones, of which about 84% are seen a single time; about an eighth belongs to the top ten. Trimming stripped 4 bases from V and 4 bases from J, with 11 bases between. Germline V gene sequence: CDR1 SGHRS, CDR2 YFSETQ. The CDR3 consists of 14 residues. The source is a woman aged 40 to 50 in good health. Some clones in this sample may be carry-over from other donors' samples. What was sequenced was PBMCs. This chain uses TRBV5-1 with TRBJ1-4, with D possibly TRBD1 on 6 matching bases. The CDR3 is CASSLGQYNEKLFF. The CDR3 DNA sequence: TGCGCCAGCAGCCTCGGACAGTATAATGAAAAACTGTTTTTT.